The 2 T cell receptor beta chains listed next were all sequenced from one sample in a study of PD-1 blockade in classical Hodgkin lymphoma. TCRdb's copy holds only in-frame clones and misses some; the assay was immunoSEQ multiplex PCR. The profile shows more than 90,000 clones, approximately 78% of them singletons. The time point is: cycle 4 day 1 (C4D1), after 5 to 7 weeks of nivolumab. There was relapse after autologous stem cell transplantation in every patient, and there was variation in brentuximab vedotin exposure. Here the sequenced sample was peripheral blood mononuclear cells (PBMCs), taken before the fourth cycle of nivolumab. These receptors all stem from a human donor with classical Hodgkin lymphoma.

The chain combines TRBV5-1 with TRBJ2-5; no reliable D call. Trimming left V 0 bases short and J 4 bases short, with 16 bases between. The length of the CDR3 is 16 residues. CDR1 SGHRS and CDR2 YFSETQ come from the germline V gene. CDR3 protein: CASSLAISRNGETQYF. DNA of the CDR3: TGCGCCAGCAGCTTGGCGATTAGCCGAAACGGAGAGACCCAGTACTTC.

The gene calls are TRBV4-2 and TRBJ2-1; D is possibly TRBD1 (5 bases). The CDR3 loop spans 15 amino acids. V gave up 0 bases and J gave up 4 bases, with 10 bases separating them. The germline V gene has CDR1 LGHNA and CDR2 YNFKEQ. The CDR3 loop is CASSQEWTRYNEQFF. CDR3 coding DNA: TGTGCCAGCAGCCAAGAATGGACAAGATACAATGAGCAGTTCTTC.